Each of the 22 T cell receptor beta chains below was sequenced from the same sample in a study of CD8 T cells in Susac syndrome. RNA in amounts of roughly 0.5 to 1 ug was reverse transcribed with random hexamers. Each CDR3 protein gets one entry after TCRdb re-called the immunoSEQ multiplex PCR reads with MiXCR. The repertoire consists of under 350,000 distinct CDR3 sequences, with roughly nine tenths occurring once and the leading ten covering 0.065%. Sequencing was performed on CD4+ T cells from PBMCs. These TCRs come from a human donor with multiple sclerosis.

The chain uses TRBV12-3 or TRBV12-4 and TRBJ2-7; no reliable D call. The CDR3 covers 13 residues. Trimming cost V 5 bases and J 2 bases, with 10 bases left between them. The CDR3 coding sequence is TGTGCCAGCAGTCGCCCTGGAGCCTACGAGCAGTACTTC. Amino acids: CASSRPGAYEQYF.

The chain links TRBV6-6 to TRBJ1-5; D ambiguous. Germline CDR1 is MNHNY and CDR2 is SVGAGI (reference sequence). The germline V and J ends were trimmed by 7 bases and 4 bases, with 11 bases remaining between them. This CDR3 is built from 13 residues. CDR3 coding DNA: TGTGCCAGCACCGGCACCCTAAATCAGCCCCAGCATTTT. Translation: CASTGTLNQPQHF.

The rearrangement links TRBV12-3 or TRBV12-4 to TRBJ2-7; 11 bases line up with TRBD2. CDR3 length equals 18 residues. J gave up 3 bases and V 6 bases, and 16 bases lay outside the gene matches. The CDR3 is CASSRDRALAGESYEQYF. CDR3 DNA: TGTGCCAGCAGCCGGGACAGGGCACTAGCGGGAGAAAGCTACGAGCAGTACTTC.

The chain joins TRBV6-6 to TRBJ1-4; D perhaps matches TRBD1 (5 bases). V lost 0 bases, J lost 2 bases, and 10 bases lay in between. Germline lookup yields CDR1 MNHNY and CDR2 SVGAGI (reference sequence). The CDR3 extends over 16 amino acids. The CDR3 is CASSYSIGGTNEKLFF. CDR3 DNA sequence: TGTGCCAGCAGTTACTCGATTGGGGGGACTAATGAAAAACTGTTTTTT.

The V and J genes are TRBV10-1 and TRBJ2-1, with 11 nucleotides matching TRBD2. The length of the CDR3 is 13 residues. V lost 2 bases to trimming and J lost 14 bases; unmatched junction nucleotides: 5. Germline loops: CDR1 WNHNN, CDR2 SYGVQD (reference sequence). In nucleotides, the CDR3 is TGCGCCAGCAGTGAGATGGTAGCGGGGGGGAAGTTCTTC. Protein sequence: CASSEMVAGGKFF.

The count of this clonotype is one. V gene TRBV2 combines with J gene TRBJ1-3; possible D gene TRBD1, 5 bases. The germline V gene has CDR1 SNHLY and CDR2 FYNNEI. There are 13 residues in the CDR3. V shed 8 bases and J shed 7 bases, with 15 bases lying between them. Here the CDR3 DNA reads TGTGCCAGCCAGGGAAGGGGATGGAACACCATATATTTT. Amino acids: CASQGRGWNTIYF.

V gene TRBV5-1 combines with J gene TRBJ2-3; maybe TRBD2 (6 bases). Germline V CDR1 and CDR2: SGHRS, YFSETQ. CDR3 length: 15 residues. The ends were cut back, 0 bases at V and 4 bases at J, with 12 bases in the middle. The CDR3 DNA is TGCGCCAGCAGCTTGGAGTCGACGGGGGCAGATACGCAGTATTTT. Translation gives CASSLESTGADTQYF.

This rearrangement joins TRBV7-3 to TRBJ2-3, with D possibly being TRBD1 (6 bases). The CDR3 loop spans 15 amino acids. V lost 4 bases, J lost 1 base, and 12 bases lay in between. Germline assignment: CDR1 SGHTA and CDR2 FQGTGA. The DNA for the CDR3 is TGTGCCAGCAGCTCTCAGCCAGGGGGCACAGATACGCAGTATTTT. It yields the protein CASSSQPGGTDTQYF.

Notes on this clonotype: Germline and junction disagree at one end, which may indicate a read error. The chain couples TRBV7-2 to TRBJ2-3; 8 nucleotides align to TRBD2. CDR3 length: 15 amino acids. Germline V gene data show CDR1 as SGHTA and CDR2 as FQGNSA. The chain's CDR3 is CASVKAGASTDTQCF. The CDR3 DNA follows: TGTGCCAGCGTTAAAGCGGGAGCTAGCACAGATACGCAGTGTTTT.

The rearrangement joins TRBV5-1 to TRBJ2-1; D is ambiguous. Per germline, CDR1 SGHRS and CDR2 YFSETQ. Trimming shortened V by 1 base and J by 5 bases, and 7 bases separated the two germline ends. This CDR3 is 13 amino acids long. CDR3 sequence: CASSLMDHNEQFF. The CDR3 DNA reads TGCGCCAGCAGCTTGATGGACCACAATGAGCAGTTCTTC.

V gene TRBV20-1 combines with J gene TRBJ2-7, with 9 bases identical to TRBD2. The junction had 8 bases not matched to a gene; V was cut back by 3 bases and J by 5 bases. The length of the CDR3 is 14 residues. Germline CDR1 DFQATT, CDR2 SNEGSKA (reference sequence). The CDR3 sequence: CSASGGTSTHEQYF. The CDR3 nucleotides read TGCAGTGCTAGTGGCGGGACTAGCACTCACGAGCAGTACTTC.

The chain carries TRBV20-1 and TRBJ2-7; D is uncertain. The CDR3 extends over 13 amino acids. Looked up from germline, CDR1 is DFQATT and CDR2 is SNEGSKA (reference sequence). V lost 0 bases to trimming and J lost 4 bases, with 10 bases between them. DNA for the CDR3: TGCAGTGCTAGAGAGGCGGCCCCTTACGAGCAGTACTTC. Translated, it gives CSAREAAPYEQYF.

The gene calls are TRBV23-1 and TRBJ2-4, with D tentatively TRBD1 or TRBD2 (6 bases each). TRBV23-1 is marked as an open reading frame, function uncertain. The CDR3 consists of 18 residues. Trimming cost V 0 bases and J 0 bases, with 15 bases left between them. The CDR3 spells CASSQSSRGHLAKNIQYF. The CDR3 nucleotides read TGCGCCAGCAGTCAATCGTCACGGGGGCACTTAGCCAAAAACATTCAGTACTTC.

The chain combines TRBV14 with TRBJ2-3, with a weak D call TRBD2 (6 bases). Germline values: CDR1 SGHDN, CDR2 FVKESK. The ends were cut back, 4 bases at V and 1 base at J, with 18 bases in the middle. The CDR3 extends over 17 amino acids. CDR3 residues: CASSPHAGGWGTDTQYF. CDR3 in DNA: TGTGCCAGCAGCCCTCATGCTGGGGGGTGGGGCACAGATACGCAGTATTTT. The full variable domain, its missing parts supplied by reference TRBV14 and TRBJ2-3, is EAGVTQFPSHSVIEKGQTVTLRCDPISGHDNLYWYRRVMGKEIKFLLHFVKESKQDESGMPNNRFLAERTGGTYSTLKVQPAELEDSGVYFCASSPHAGGWGTDTQYFGPGTRLTVL.

CDR3 coding DNA: TGCGCCAGCAGCCCAGCCACGATTCCGGCAGACAGCACCGGGGAGCTGTTTTTT. Its translation is CASSPATIPADSTGELFF. J is TRBJ2-2 and V is TRBV5-1, with D possibly matching TRBD1 (5 bases). V was trimmed by 4 bases and J by 4 bases, leaving 23 bases between them. This CDR3 spans 18 amino acids. Germline CDR1 is SGHRS and CDR2 is YFSETQ.

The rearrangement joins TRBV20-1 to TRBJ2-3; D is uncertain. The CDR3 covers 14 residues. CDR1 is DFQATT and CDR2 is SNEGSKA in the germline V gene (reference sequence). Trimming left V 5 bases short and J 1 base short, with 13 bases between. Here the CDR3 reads CSALLGGGTDTQYF. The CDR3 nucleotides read TGCAGTGCTTTGCTAGGTGGGGGCACAGATACGCAGTATTTT.

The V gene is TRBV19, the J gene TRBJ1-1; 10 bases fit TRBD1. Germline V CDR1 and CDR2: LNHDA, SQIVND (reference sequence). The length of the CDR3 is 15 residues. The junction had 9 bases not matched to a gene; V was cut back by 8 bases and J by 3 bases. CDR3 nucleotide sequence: TGTGCCAGTGACAGGGGGCAGGGTCGGGACACTGAAGCTTTCTTT. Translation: CASDRGQGRDTEAFF.

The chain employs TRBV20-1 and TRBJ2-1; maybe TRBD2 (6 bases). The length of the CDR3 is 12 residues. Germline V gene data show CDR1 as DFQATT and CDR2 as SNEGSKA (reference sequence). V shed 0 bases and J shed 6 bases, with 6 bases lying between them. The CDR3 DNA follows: TGCAGTGCTAGAGAGGGGGGCAATGAGCAGTTCTTC. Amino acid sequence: CSAREGGNEQFF.

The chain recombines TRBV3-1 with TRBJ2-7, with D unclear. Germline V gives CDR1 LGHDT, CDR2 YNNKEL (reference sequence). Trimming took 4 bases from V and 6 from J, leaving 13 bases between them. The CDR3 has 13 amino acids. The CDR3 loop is CASSPLSLGEQYF. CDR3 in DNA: TGTGCCAGCAGCCCCCTAAGTCTGGGCGAGCAGTACTTC.

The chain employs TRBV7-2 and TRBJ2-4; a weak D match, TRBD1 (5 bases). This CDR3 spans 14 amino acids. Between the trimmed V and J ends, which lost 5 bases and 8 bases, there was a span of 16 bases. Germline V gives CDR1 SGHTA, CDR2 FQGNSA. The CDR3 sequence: CASSRDQGDHIQYF. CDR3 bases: TGTGCCAGCAGCCGTGACCAGGGTGATCACATTCAGTACTTC.

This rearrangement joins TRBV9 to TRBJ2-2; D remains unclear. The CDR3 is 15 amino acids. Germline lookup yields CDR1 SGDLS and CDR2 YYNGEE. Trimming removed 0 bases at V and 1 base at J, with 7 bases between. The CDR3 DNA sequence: TGTGCCAGCAGCGTAGGGGCCAAGAACACCGGGGAGCTGTTTTTT. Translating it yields CASSVGAKNTGELFF.

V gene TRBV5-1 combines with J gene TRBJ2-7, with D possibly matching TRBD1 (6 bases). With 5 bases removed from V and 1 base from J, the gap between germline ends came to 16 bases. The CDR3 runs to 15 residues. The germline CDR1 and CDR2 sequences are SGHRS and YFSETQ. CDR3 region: CASRSGYGQSYEQYF. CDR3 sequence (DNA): TGCGCCAGCAGATCCGGCTACGGACAGTCCTACGAGCAGTACTTC.